This TCR beta chain was sequenced during a study of lymphopenia after photon versus proton radiotherapy. The V segment lost 3 bases and the J segment 6 bases; nucleotides outside the gene matches: 8. The CDR3 totals 15 residues. CDR1 and CDR2 from the germline V gene are MNHNS and SASEGT. The protocol was immunoSEQ multiplex PCR, while the TCRdb copy is restricted to in-frame clones and leaves out a portion. The sample includes around 20,000 clones, 80% to 95% of them seen just once. The sequencing used peripheral blood, collected from a patient treated with photon-based radiotherapy. This clonotype was sampled from a man aged 55 to 70 with pancreatic cancer. This rearrangement joins TRBV6-1 to TRBJ1-1; TRBD1 matches 9 bases. The CDR3 sequence is CASSDPGQGTSEAFF. In nucleotides, the CDR3 is TGTGCCAGCAGTGACCCTGGACAGGGGACCTCTGAAGCTTTCTTT.